The clone carrying this TCR beta chain was counted only a few times. Antigen unknown. These data are taken from a study of response to subunit inactivated influenza vaccine. Overall study results and limits: Researchers suggested that each seasonal influenza vaccination recruits few new T cells.

TCRdb re-called the RT-PCR reads with MiXCR, one entry per CDR3 protein. The sample includes 860,000 or so distinct CDR3 sequences, around 20% of them seen just once. Trimming took off 3 bases at V and 2 bases at J, with 11 bases between the two ends. Looked up from germline, CDR1 is LNHDA and CDR2 is SQIVND (reference sequence). There are 14 residues in the CDR3. The chain joins TRBV19 to TRBJ2-7; tentative D call: TRBD2 (5 bases). This TCR was sampled from a man between 45 and 60 years old who received an inactivated influenza vaccine. Sequencing was performed on PBMCs from blood, taken 4 to 6 days after vaccination. CDR3 amino acids: CASSIRGPPYEQYF. The CDR3 DNA reads as TGTGCCAGTAGTATTAGAGGGCCCCCCTACGAGCAGTACTTC.